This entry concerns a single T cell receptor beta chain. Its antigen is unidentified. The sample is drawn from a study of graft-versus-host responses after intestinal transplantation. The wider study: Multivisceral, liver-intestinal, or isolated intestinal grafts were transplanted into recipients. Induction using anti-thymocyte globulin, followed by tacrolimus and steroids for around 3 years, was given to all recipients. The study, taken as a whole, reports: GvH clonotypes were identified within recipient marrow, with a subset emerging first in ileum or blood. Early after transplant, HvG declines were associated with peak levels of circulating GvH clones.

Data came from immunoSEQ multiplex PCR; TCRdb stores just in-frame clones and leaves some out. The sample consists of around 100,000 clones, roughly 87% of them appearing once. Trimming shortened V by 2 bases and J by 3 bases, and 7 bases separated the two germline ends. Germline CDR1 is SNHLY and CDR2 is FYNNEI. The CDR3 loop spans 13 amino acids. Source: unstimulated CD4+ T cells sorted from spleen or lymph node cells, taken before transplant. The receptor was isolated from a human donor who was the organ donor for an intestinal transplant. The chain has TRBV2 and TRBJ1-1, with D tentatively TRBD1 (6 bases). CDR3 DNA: TGTGCCAGCAGTGAACAGGGGTACACTGAAGCTTTCTTT. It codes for CASSEQGYTEAFF.